This T cell receptor (beta chain) was profiled in a study of blood T cell repertoires in COVID-19. Study-wide context: Acute and convalescent COVID-19 specimens originated in the United States, Italy and Spain.

V shed 2 bases and J shed 3 bases, with 5 bases lying between them. The germline CDR1 and CDR2 sequences are SGHRS and YFSETQ. This CDR3 comprises 13 residues. Per the authors' pipeline: Nucleated cell number was recorded as an estimate derived from reference gene primer amplification. Repertoires were generated with immunoSEQ multiplex PCR, while TCRdb's copy carries only in-frame clones and drops some. That table supplies the V and J calls and clone size; D and trimming were determined from the DNA. The profile shows fewer than 80,000 clones, approximately 86% of them singletons. This clone was detected a few times.

This TCR came from a man in his 70s with acute or convalescent COVID-19. The chain is built from TRBV5-1 and TRBJ2-2; D gene unclear. Sequenced sample: peripheral blood. The CDR3 region is CASSFRDTGELFF. The CDR3 bases are TGCGCCAGCAGCTTCCGCGACACCGGGGAGCTGTTTTTT. The complete variable domain, with remaining parts taken from reference TRBV5-1 and TRBJ2-2, reads KAGVTQTPRYLIKTRGQQVTLSCSPISGHRSVSWYQQTPGQGLQFLFEYFSETQRNKGNFPGRFSGRQFSNSRSEMNVSTLELGDSALYLCASSFRDTGELFFGEGSRLTVL.